These 21 T cell receptor beta chains came from one sample sequenced in a study of blood T cell repertoires in COVID-19 (dated by TCRdb to 2020 to 2021). Libraries came from the immunoSEQ multiplex PCR assay. The source is immuneACCESS, and TCRdb retained only in-frame sequences with V and J called. Part of the clones is not carried over; for the studies checked, unresolved V genes explain less than half of this, and the remainder is unexplained. For this sample there are about 99,000 clones; 82% appear just once. 4% to 5.5% of the sample rests with the top ten. The sequenced sample was peripheral blood. The receptor source for this set is a man aged 60-69 years with acute or convalescent COVID-19.

The chain employs TRBV19 and TRBJ1-5, with 11 bases matching TRBD1. The CDR3 covers 18 residues. The junction had 15 bases not matched to a gene; V was cut back by 9 bases and J by 2 bases. The germline V gene encodes CDR1 LNHDA and CDR2 SQIVND (reference sequence). The chain's CDR3 is CASTRDRGTPLGNQPQHF. The CDR3 DNA reads TGTGCCAGCACTCGGGACAGGGGGACACCCTTGGGCAATCAGCCCCAGCATTTT.

This chain links TRBV4-2 with TRBJ2-7; 10 bases match TRBD1. The V and J ends lost 1 base and 2 bases, in that order; junction bases with no gene match: 5. This CDR3 spans 16 amino acids. CDR1 and CDR2 from the germline V gene are LGHNA and YNFKEQ. CDR3 sequence reads: CASSQGGTGATYEQYF. CDR3 nucleotides: TGTGCCAGCAGCCAAGGCGGGACAGGGGCCACCTACGAGCAGTACTTC.

The chain has TRBV4-1 and TRBJ1-2; TRBD1 aligns across 8 bases. Germline trimming cut 3 bases from V and 3 bases from J; bases unmatched to any gene: 3. CDR1 and CDR2 (germline): MGHRA, YSYEKL. The CDR3 loop spans 14 amino acids. CDR3 nucleotide sequence: TGCGCCAGCAGCCACCCGGACAGGGACTATGGCTACACCTTC. Amino acid sequence: CASSHPDRDYGYTF.

This sequence joins TRBV6-5 and TRBJ2-4, with D unclear. V was pared by 8 bases and J by 0 bases, with 11 bases between. This CDR3 has 14 amino acids. Germline assignment: CDR1 MNHEY and CDR2 SVGAGI. CDR3 sequence: CASETRKAKNIQYF. DNA for the CDR3: TGTGCCAGCGAAACGAGGAAAGCCAAAAACATTCAGTACTTC.

The chain couples TRBV6-5 to TRBJ2-3; TRBD2 might be the D (5 bases). The CDR3 has 14 residues. Trimming removed 2 bases from V and 7 bases from J, with 13 bases in between. The germline V gene encodes CDR1 MNHEY and CDR2 SVGAGI. As DNA, the CDR3 is TGTGCCAGCAGTTACCGACGGGATATGTATACGCAGTATTTT. Translating it yields CASSYRRDMYTQYF.

V is TRBV11-2 and J is TRBJ1-6, with 7 positions matching TRBD1. The CDR3 has 16 residues. V lost 8 bases to trimming and J lost 9 bases; unmatched junction nucleotides: 16. Germline CDR1 reads SGHAT; CDR2 reads FQNNGV. CDR3 amino acids: CASPLDRTLNSSPLHF. In DNA, the CDR3 is TGTGCCAGCCCACTGGACAGGACCTTGAATAGTTCACCCCTCCACTTT.

The chain joins TRBV6-6 to TRBJ2-7; D is undetermined. CDR3 length: 12 amino acids. CDR1 and CDR2 from the germline V gene are MNHNY and SVGAGI (reference sequence). V gave up 0 bases and J gave up 3 bases, with 3 bases separating them. The DNA of the CDR3 is TGTGCCAGCAGTTACTCCAACTACGAGCAGTACTTC. This encodes CASSYSNYEQYF.

This rearrangement joins TRBV5-1 to TRBJ2-1; TRBD2 agrees at 12 bases. Germline values: CDR1 SGHRS, CDR2 YFSETQ. Trimming at V came to 0 bases and at J to 6 bases, leaving 10 bases not matched to a gene. This CDR3 region has 18 residues. This CDR3 is CASSLAFGLAGGVNEQFF. The CDR3 DNA sequence: TGCGCCAGCAGCTTGGCCTTCGGTCTAGCGGGAGGGGTCAATGAGCAGTTCTTC.

This chain joins TRBV2 and TRBJ1-4, with D perhaps matching TRBD1 (6 bases). Germline V gives CDR1 SNHLY, CDR2 FYNNEI. The CDR3 has 19 residues. V was pared by 0 bases and J by 8 bases, with 25 bases between. CDR3 nucleotide sequence: TGTGCCAGCAGTGAAGCAGTGGGGGCGGTTGGCGCAGAATGGGAAAAACTGTTTTTT. Protein sequence: CASSEAVGAVGAEWEKLFF.

The chain recombines TRBV10-1 with TRBJ1-3; D is ambiguous. The CDR3 covers 13 residues. V was trimmed by 5 bases and J by 0 bases, leaving 5 bases between them. The germline gives CDR1 WNHNN, CDR2 SYGVQD (reference sequence). CDR3 in DNA: TGCGCCAGCAGTCAGAACTCTGGAAACACCATATATTTT. Its protein is CASSQNSGNTIYF.

This clone occurred a few times. The chain couples TRBV24-1 to TRBJ1-5; no clear D. CDR1 is KGHDR, CDR2 SFDVKD, per germline. Trimming removed 12 bases at V and 3 bases at J, with 17 bases between. The CDR3 is 14 residues long. The DNA of the CDR3 is TGTGCCTCCCAGAGAGGGAAGGCCAATCAGCCCCAGCATTTT. Translation: CASQRGKANQPQHF.

The chain is built from TRBV14 and TRBJ1-3, with D maybe TRBD1 (5 bases). This CDR3 has 16 residues. V shed 1 base and J shed 2 bases, with 12 bases lying between them. Germline-derived CDR1 and CDR2 are SGHDN and FVKESK. This CDR3 reads CASSQVTGPTGNTIYF. DNA for the CDR3: TGTGCCAGCAGCCAAGTTACAGGCCCTACTGGAAACACCATATATTTT.

The chain uses TRBV10-1 and TRBJ1-1, with 7 bases that match TRBD1. V dropped 5 bases and J dropped 4; count of bases not matched to a gene: 10. Per germline, CDR1 WNHNN and CDR2 SYGVQD (reference sequence). This CDR3 contains 15 residues. CDR3: CASSPGTVRATEAFF. In DNA, the CDR3 is TGCGCCAGCAGTCCCGGGACAGTCCGGGCCACTGAAGCTTTCTTT.

This chain links TRBV12-3 or TRBV12-4 with TRBJ1-1; D is ambiguous. V gave up 7 bases and J gave up 0 bases, with 9 bases separating them. The CDR3 extends over 13 amino acids. The CDR3: CASNGVMNTEAFF. CDR3 coding DNA: TGTGCCAGCAACGGGGTTATGAACACTGAAGCTTTCTTT.

The chain has TRBV6-5 and TRBJ2-2; D remains ambiguous. V dropped 3 bases and J dropped 2 bases, with 4 bases sitting between them. This CDR3 has 13 amino acids. CDR1 and CDR2 from the germline V gene are MNHEY and SVGAGI. The CDR3 DNA is TGTGCCAGCAGTTATCTCAACACCGGGGAGCTGTTTTTT. This gives the protein CASSYLNTGELFF.

V is TRBV9 and J is TRBJ2-7; D might be TRBD1 (5 bases). Trimming removed 0 bases from V and 0 bases from J, with 7 bases in between. This CDR3 has 14 amino acids. The germline gives CDR1 SGDLS, CDR2 YYNGEE. The CDR3 protein is CASSVGQFSYEQYF. The DNA for the CDR3 is TGTGCCAGCAGCGTAGGACAGTTCTCCTACGAGCAGTACTTC.

This chain joins TRBV3-1 (or the pseudogene TRBV3-2) and TRBJ1-1; a weak D match, TRBD1 (5 bases). V dropped 3 bases and J dropped 5 bases, with 13 bases sitting between them. This CDR3 has 14 residues. CDR1 is LGHDT and CDR2 is YNNKEL in the germline V gene (reference sequence). CDR3 sequence: CASSQRGGKTEAFF. CDR3 DNA sequence: TGTGCCAGCAGCCAGAGGGGCGGGAAGACTGAAGCTTTCTTT.

This sequence joins TRBV3-1 (or the pseudogene TRBV3-2) and TRBJ1-6, with D unclear. The length of the CDR3 is 15 residues. Germline CDR1 is LGHDT and CDR2 is YNNKEL (reference sequence). V lost 0 bases and J lost 4, with 7 bases in between. CDR3 sequence reads: CASSQDGGYNSPLHF. The CDR3 DNA sequence: TGTGCCAGCAGCCAAGATGGAGGGTATAATTCACCCCTCCACTTT.

This clone was recorded only once. J is TRBJ1-5 and V is TRBV10-1, with D possibly being TRBD1 (6 bases). Trimming cost V 8 bases and J 3 bases, with 11 bases left between them. Germline CDR1 and CDR2: WNHNN and SYGVQD (reference sequence). The CDR3 spans 13 residues. CDR3 amino acids: CASARDNNQPQHF. The CDR3 DNA reads as TGCGCCAGCGCCCGGGACAACAATCAGCCCCAGCATTTT.

The chain recombines TRBV19 with TRBJ2-2, with TRBD1 matching over 7 bases. V lost 5 bases and J lost 5; bases outside the gene matches: 8. Germline V gene sequence: CDR1 LNHDA, CDR2 SQIVND (reference sequence). The length of the CDR3 is 15 residues. The CDR3 DNA reads TGTGCCAGTAGTTTCGGGACAGCTAGGACCGGGGAGCTGTTTTTT. The encoded protein is CASSFGTARTGELFF.

This chain connects TRBV27 to TRBJ2-1, with 10 positions matching TRBD1. The junction had 15 bases not matched to a gene; V was cut back by 2 bases and J by 8 bases. The CDR3 is 18 amino acids. CDR1 MNHEY and CDR2 SMNVEV come from the germline V gene (reference sequence). The CDR3 DNA reads TGTGCCAGCAGTTTAAATGGAGTTGGGACAGGGGTTAGCGATGAGCAGTTCTTC. Translated: CASSLNGVGTGVSDEQFF.